Presented here are 5 T cell receptor beta chains from one specimen sequenced in a study of T cells after yellow fever vaccination. MiXCR, applied by TCRdb to the 5' RACE reads, yields one record per CDR3 protein. The sample includes some 350,000 distinct CDR3 sequences, around 10% of them seen just once. The material sequenced was PBMCs, taken on the day of the first yellow fever vaccination. The receptors were gathered from a man aged 18 to 35 who received the YFV17D yellow fever vaccine.

This clonotype was seen only a few times. The J gene is TRBJ2-7, the V gene TRBV4-1; a possible D gene is TRBD1 (6 bases). The germline gives CDR1 MGHRA, CDR2 YSYEKL. Deletions cut 2 bases from V and 4 bases from J, with 12 bases between. The CDR3 totals 14 residues. The CDR3 spells CASSQKGVGYEQYV. The DNA of the CDR3 is TGCGCCAGCAGCCAAAAGGGGGTTGGTTACGAGCAGTACGTC.

This chain joins TRBV5-4 and TRBJ2-3, with 10 positions matching TRBD1. Germline-derived CDR1 and CDR2 are SGHNT and YYREEE (reference sequence). V lost 4 bases to trimming and J lost 4 bases; unmatched junction nucleotides: 9. CDR3 length equals 16 residues. In nucleotides, the CDR3 is TGTGCCAGCAGCGACCTGACAGGGGGCTTCCCAGATACGCAGTATTTT. This translates into CASSDLTGGFPDTQYF.

This chain connects TRBV6-2 or TRBV6-3 to TRBJ2-3; D is ambiguous. Germline CDR1 and CDR2: MNHEY and SVGEGT. The CDR3 extends over 17 amino acids. Trimming took off 4 bases at V and 4 bases at J, with 21 bases between the two ends. The DNA of the CDR3 is TGTGCCAGCAGTTTACGGGCCCACCCCCCTGCCCCAGATACGCAGTATTTT. It codes for CASSLRAHPPAPDTQYF.

This clonotype came up a few times. The J gene is TRBJ2-7, the V gene TRBV20-1, with 8 bases lining up with TRBD2. The germline CDR1 and CDR2 sequences are DFQATT and SNEGSKA (reference sequence). The V segment lost 5 bases and the J segment 5 bases; nucleotides outside the gene matches: 8. The CDR3 sequence is 13 residues long. CDR3 amino acids: CSAGPGGAHEQYF. The CDR3 nucleotides read TGCAGTGCTGGACCGGGAGGGGCCCACGAGCAGTACTTC.

This clonotype was counted a few times. The rearrangement joins TRBV18 to TRBJ1-1; 8 bases match TRBD1. The CDR3 loop spans 18 amino acids. CDR1 KGHSH and CDR2 LQKENI come from the germline V gene. J gave up 0 bases and V 2 bases, and 11 bases lay outside the gene matches. In nucleotides, the CDR3 is TGTGCCAGCTCACCATTCGACAGGGGAGGGACCATGAACACTGAAGCTTTCTTT. Translation: CASSPFDRGGTMNTEAFF.